One sample yielded the 8 T cell receptor beta chains listed below, sequenced in a study of T cell changes during pregnancy in multiple sclerosis. Produced via immunoSEQ multiplex PCR; TCRdb's table is partial and in-frame only. This table holds about 100,000 clones, 94% found once. This sample comprised peripheral blood, obtained before pregnancy. Source of these receptors: a female donor with multiple sclerosis, enrolled in a pregnancy study.

The gene calls are TRBV4-3 and TRBJ2-7, with 8 bases lining up with TRBD1. V dropped 4 bases and J dropped 4; count of bases not matched to a gene: 3. The germline V gene has CDR1 LGHNA and CDR2 YSLEER. The CDR3 extends over 13 amino acids. CDR3 loop: CASSPDRGYEQYF. Written as DNA, the CDR3 is TGCGCCAGCAGCCCAGACAGGGGTTACGAGCAGTACTTC.

This chain joins TRBV2 and TRBJ2-2; D may be TRBD1 (5 bases). Trimming left V 2 bases short and J 5 bases short, with 9 bases between. CDR3 size: 14 residues. CDR1 SNHLY and CDR2 FYNNEI come from the germline V gene. Written as DNA, the CDR3 is TGTGCCAGCAGTGAAAGGGGCGCTACCGGGGAGCTGTTTTTT. Its translation is CASSERGATGELFF.

The CDR3 DNA reads TGTGCCAGCAGTTTATGGGCGGGGGTCACAGATACGCAGTATTTT. It specifies CASSLWAGVTDTQYF. The J gene is TRBJ2-3, the V gene TRBV27; 7 bases line up with TRBD2. The V gene's germline CDR1 is MNHEY and CDR2 SMNVEV (reference sequence). Trimming cost V 1 base and J 2 bases; bases outside gene matches: 3. This CDR3 contains 15 residues.

This chain links TRBV2 with TRBJ2-1; tentatively, D is TRBD2 (5 bases). CDR3 size: 15 residues. CDR1 is SNHLY and CDR2 is FYNNEI in the germline V gene. Trimming shortened V by 5 bases and J by 0 bases, and 11 bases separated the two germline ends. The CDR3 DNA sequence: TGTGCCAGCAGTCGGGAACCGAGCTCCTACAATGAGCAGTTCTTC. Its protein is CASSREPSSYNEQFF.

This clone was detected only once. One end of the junction varies from germline; a read error may be responsible. The chain carries TRBV29-1 and TRBJ1-3; D call uncertain. The germline gives CDR1 SQVTM, CDR2 ANQGSEA. The CDR3 consists of 14 residues. The CDR3 loop is CSVEGGSSGNTIYF. The CDR3 bases are TGCAGCGTCGAAGGTGGCTCTTCTGGAAACACCATATATTTT. Supplemented by reference TRBV29-1 and TRBJ1-3, the full variable domain reads SAVISQKPSRDICQRGTSLTIQCQVDSQVTMMFWYRQQPGQSLTLIATANQGSEATYESGFVIDKFPISRPNLTFSTLTVSNMSPEDSSIYLCSVEGGSSGNTIYFGEGSWLTVV.

The chain combines TRBV4-1 with TRBJ2-1; TRBD2 matches at 9 bases. Per the germline V gene, CDR1 is MGHRA and CDR2 is YSYEKL. This CDR3 spans 18 amino acids. V was clipped by 5 bases and J by 5 bases; unmatched bases: 16. The CDR3 DNA is TGCGCCAGCAGCTCCCCAGGCGGGAGGGCCGTCATAGACAATGAGCAGTTCTTC. Its translation is CASSSPGGRAVIDNEQFF.

V is TRBV27 and J is TRBJ2-5, with D possibly being TRBD2 (5 bases). CDR3 length equals 14 residues. V gave up 7 bases and J gave up 3 bases, with 15 bases separating them. Germline CDR1 reads MNHEY; CDR2 reads SMNVEV (reference sequence). The CDR3 region is CASNGITDKETQYF. The CDR3, as DNA: TGTGCCAGCAACGGGATCACCGACAAAGAGACCCAGTACTTC.

This clone was detected once. The chain is built from TRBV19 and TRBJ2-1; no clear D. The CDR3 runs to 12 residues. Germline V gives CDR1 LNHDA, CDR2 SQIVND (reference sequence). Trimming stripped 6 bases from V and 11 bases from J, with 14 bases between. CDR3 nucleotide sequence: TGTGCCAGTAGAGCCTCATCGGAGAAGCAGTTCTTC. Translating gives CASRASSEKQFF.